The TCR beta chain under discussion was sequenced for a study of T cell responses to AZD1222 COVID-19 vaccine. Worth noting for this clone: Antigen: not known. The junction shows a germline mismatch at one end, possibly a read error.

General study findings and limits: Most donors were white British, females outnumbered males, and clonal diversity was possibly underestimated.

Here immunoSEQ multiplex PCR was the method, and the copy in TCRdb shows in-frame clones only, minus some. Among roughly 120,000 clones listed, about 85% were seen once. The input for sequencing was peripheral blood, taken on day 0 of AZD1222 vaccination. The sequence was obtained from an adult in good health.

CDR3 coding DNA: TGTGCCAGCAGCCCCCCGGGGGACACAGGGGTGCTCAGCTTC. Its translation is CASSPPGDTGVLSF. The chain has TRBV5-4 and TRBJ1-2, with TRBD1 identical over 7 bases. Germline V CDR1 and CDR2: SGHNT, YYREEE (reference sequence). The length of the CDR3 is 14 residues.